This paragraph covers one T cell receptor beta chain sequence. The CDR3 sequence is 14 residues long. Germline-derived CDR1 and CDR2 are MNHEY and SVGEGT. V lost 0 bases and J lost 8, with 8 bases in between. This sample was taken from a study of blood T cell repertoires in COVID-19. Overall study: T cells, B-cell-depleted T cells, or PBMCs provided the cDNA or gDNA that served as material.

The cohort comprised adults aged about 18 to 90 years residing in 24 US areas. Donors were grouped by their self-reported clinical history. Donors of Cohort 3 who recovered were those that had two negative PCRs, clearance, or symptom resolution. TCRdb's table, derived via immunoSEQ multiplex PCR, lists solely in-frame clones and lacks some. This sample has 200,000 to 250,000 clones; approximately 80% occur once, and the top ten carry under 3.5%. Sequenced material: PBMCs or T cells enriched from blood (not recorded which). This TCR came from a woman aged 60-75 years who had recovered from COVID-19. V and J are TRBV6-2 or TRBV6-3 and TRBJ1-6, with D possibly matching TRBD1 (6 bases). CDR3 protein: CASSYSRTDSPLHF. Here the CDR3 DNA reads TGTGCCAGCAGTTACTCGAGGACAGATTCACCCCTCCACTTT.